The 10 T cell receptor beta chains listed next were all sequenced from one sample in a study of OX40 agonist ivuxolimab in advanced cancers. TCRdb's copy holds only in-frame clones and misses some; the assay was immunoSEQ multiplex PCR. This sample has about 70,000 clones, with more than 85% found just once. This sample comprised CD4+ or CD8+ T cells sorted from blood, obtained in a trial of the OX40 agonist ivuxolimab. The receptor set was obtained from an adult with an advanced solid tumor such as melanoma, head and neck, liver or kidney cancer.

This clone turned up a few times. The chain joins TRBV27 to TRBJ2-4; possibly TRBD1 for D (5 bases). V was pared by 6 bases and J by 3 bases, with 12 bases between. Germline CDR1 reads MNHEY; CDR2 reads SMNVEV (reference sequence). The CDR3 runs 14 residues. The CDR3 nucleotides read TGTGCCAGCAGCCCTGGGGCGAACAAAAACATTCAGTACTTC. This codes for CASSPGANKNIQYF.

The genes are TRBV7-9 and TRBJ1-6; the match to TRBD1 covers 8 bases. Germline CDR1 is SEHNR and CDR2 is FQNEAQ (reference sequence). Germline trimming cut 5 bases from V and 8 bases from J; bases unmatched to any gene: 14. The length of the CDR3 is 17 residues. CDR3: CASSGATRQGIDSPLHF. CDR3 bases: TGTGCCAGCAGCGGTGCCACGAGACAGGGGATTGATTCACCCCTCCACTTT.

V and J are TRBV4-2 and TRBJ1-3, with D perhaps matching TRBD1 (5 bases). Looked up from germline, CDR1 is LGHNA and CDR2 is YNFKEQ. The V end lost 5 bases, the J end lost 2 bases, and 13 bases lay between the germline ends. This CDR3 is 15 amino acids long. Here the CDR3 reads CASSGKWGTGNTIYF. CDR3 nucleotides: TGTGCCAGCAGCGGCAAGTGGGGGACTGGAAACACCATATATTTT.

The chain combines TRBV4-3 with TRBJ2-7; possibly TRBD2 for D (6 bases). CDR3 length: 17 residues. The V gene lost 0 bases and the J gene lost 2 bases, with 17 bases spanning the gap. Per the germline V gene, CDR1 is LGHNA and CDR2 is YSLEER. CDR3 in amino acids: CASSQEGGVGYAYEQYF. The DNA of the CDR3 is TGCGCCAGCAGCCAAGAGGGGGGAGTGGGGTACGCCTACGAGCAGTACTTC.

The gene calls are TRBV10-3 and TRBJ2-7, with D possibly matching TRBD1 (6 bases). Germline-derived CDR1 and CDR2 are ENHRY and SYGVKD. This CDR3 has 13 amino acids. The V and J ends lost 4 bases and 1 base respectively, with 8 bases between them. CDR3: CAISGQESYEQYF. CDR3 coding DNA: TGTGCCATCAGTGGACAGGAATCCTACGAGCAGTACTTC.

The J gene is TRBJ2-1, the V gene TRBV27; possible D gene TRBD1, 6 bases. The CDR3 has 16 amino acids. Germline lookup yields CDR1 MNHEY and CDR2 SMNVEV (reference sequence). Trimming stripped 5 bases from V and 2 bases from J, with 16 bases between. Here the CDR3 DNA reads TGTGCCAGCAGTCACCAACAGGGATCCCCCTACAATGAGCAGTTCTTC. Protein sequence: CASSHQQGSPYNEQFF.

The rearrangement links TRBV11-3 to TRBJ1-1, with D possibly being TRBD1 (6 bases). The CDR3 extends over 11 amino acids. Per germline, CDR1 SGHNT and CDR2 YENEEA. V lost 6 bases and J 8 bases, leaving 10 bases between the germline ends. CDR3 amino acids: CASSPGQEAFF. CDR3 bases: TGTGCCAGCAGTCCTGGACAGGAAGCTTTCTTT.

The table lists this clone with a few counts. CDR3 in amino acids: CASSTHSNQPQHF. The CDR3 nucleotides read TGTGCCAGCAGCACACATAGCAATCAGCCCCAGCATTTT. The chain is built from TRBV7-9 and TRBJ1-5, with no clear D. Trimming pared 5 bases from V and 0 bases from J, leaving 5 bases between. Germline CDR1 is SEHNR and CDR2 is FQNEAQ (reference sequence). The CDR3 is 13 amino acids.

The rearrangement links TRBV5-6 to TRBJ1-1, with TRBD1 as a possible D gene (5 bases). This CDR3 has 13 amino acids. Deletions cut 7 bases from V and 0 bases from J, with 10 bases between. Looked up from germline, CDR1 is SGHDT and CDR2 is YYEEEE. The CDR3 DNA sequence: TGTGCCAGCCGCAGGGAGATGAACACTGAAGCTTTCTTT. Amino acid sequence: CASRREMNTEAFF.

The rearrangement links TRBV27 to TRBJ2-7; D remains ambiguous. The CDR3 loop spans 14 amino acids. The germline V gene has CDR1 MNHEY and CDR2 SMNVEV (reference sequence). V was shortened by 2 bases and J by 5 bases, with 13 bases between the two germline ends. The CDR3 sequence: CASSLMGFKNEQYF. CDR3 sequence (DNA): TGTGCCAGCAGTTTAATGGGGTTTAAAAACGAGCAGTACTTC.